Described below is a single T cell receptor (beta chain) sequence and its context. It lacks a known antigen. No qualities accompany the bases; no much larger clone lies one base away. The donors were healthy, HIV-negative adults with no recently reported acute infections or vaccinations. Every donor was a Caucasian adult residing in Nashville, Tennessee, USA. CD4+ T cells were enriched by magnetic negative selection, after which naive cells were positively selected on CD45RA and the negative fraction was taken as the memory subset. Blood was obtained by leukapheresis, after which PBMCs were separated by Ficoll-Histopaque density gradient centrifugation and cryopreserved in liquid nitrogen vapor phase. Analytical flow cytometry was used to check the purity and quantity of each magnetically sorted T cell population. From each sorted fraction, genomic DNA was isolated and quantified by UV absorbance on a Nanodrop 2000c.

The sample is drawn from a study of shared clonotypes between healthy human individuals (dated by TCRdb to the early 2020s). For the study in its entirety: Three men and two women, aged 18 to 49 years, made up the cohort. To increase sequencing depth and limit assay-specific biases, different laboratories used diverse techniques to prepare libraries and sequence TCR repertoires. To estimate repertoire size and how much clonotypes are shared between individuals, the study performed deep sequencing of blood TCR repertoires from a few healthy adults. For each donor, CD4 naive and CD4 memory were each run on three plates, CD8 naive on two plates, and CD8 memory on one plate. Each donor's leukapheresis produced roughly between roughly 0.85 and 10 billion PBMCs. The investigation overall reported the following: Naive subsets generally had larger estimated clonotype richness than memory subsets did. Based on pairwise subsampling, the degree of clonotype sharing among donors was expected to be affected by sequencing depth. Because the study included only a small number of donors, the genetic and exposure-history diversity represented was limited. When a few donors were compared, the shared fraction of clonotypes was about 5.2% for naive CD4, around 4% for naive CD8, more than 2% for memory CD4, and 0.3% to 0.5% for memory CD8. Only blood was sampled, and tissue TCR repertoires likely differ from those in blood. Clonotypes shared by all four sorted-subset donors showed higher generation probabilities than non-shared clonotypes. Rarefaction of sorted-subset datasets indicated incomplete sequencing despite the large sequencing depth.

TCR CDR3 regions were amplified from genomic DNA by multiplex PCR using the deep immunoSEQ assay. Extracted genomic DNA from each cell subset was distributed evenly across all wells of several immunoSEQ 96-well plates, and each plate was treated as a replicate. For sorted subsets, 200 ng of genomic DNA, equivalent to 25,000 to 35,000 T cell genomes, went into each replicate PCR. Purified libraries were measured with a Qubit 3.0 fluorometer, size-checked on a Bioanalyzer 2100, and measured again with the KAPA Library Quantification kit. Every immunoSEQ 96-well plate was sequenced on a separate single-read 150-cycle Illumina NextSeq 550 flow cell. Per the authors' processing: Because the immunoSEQ output included only junctional sequences and no quality scores, the filtering could not be the same as the filtering used for full-length reads. To assign V/J genes and CDR3, sequences were annotated using PyIR, a Python wrapper for IgBLAST v1.9, with IMGT germline references. Reads were filtered out if the reads had weak V/J assignments (E-value above 1e-6), no CDR3, stop codons, out-of-frame junctions, or ambiguous translated residues. A V3J clonotype was defined by an identical inferred V gene, J gene, and CDR3 amino acid sequence. The percentage overlap between two repertoires was calculated by dividing the number of shared unique clonotypes by the size of the smaller repertoire. Richness of each repertoire was evaluated using RTK rarefaction, the Chao1 estimator, and Recon v2.1 estimates of unobserved clonotypes. Generation probabilities for all TCRbeta clonotypes obtained by the gDNA method from several donors were computed using OLGA. TCRdb took this table from immuneACCESS and kept in-frame rearrangements with V and J called. Such tables lack part of the clones; where checked against another copy, unresolved V genes explain under half of the gap, and the rest is unexplained. The D gene and trimming were derived from the DNA, and the V and J assignments and clone size from that table. The sample profile shows approximately 530,000 clones; roughly 95% of them were found once. Of the sample, around 0.066% falls within the top ten clones.

CDR1 and CDR2, per the germline V gene, are SGHAT and FQNNGV. Relative to germline, V is 3 bases shorter and J is 0 bases shorter, with 6 bases between their ends. The CDR3 sequence holds 14 residues, the cysteine and phenylalanine included. The only DNA kept is the CDR3, 42 bases in frame from the first base. Sequencing was done on a sample of naive CD4+ T cells sorted from blood. The cell subset or site label here, explained by the study, means: CD45RA+ positively selected. This sequence originates from a woman aged 25 to 39 in good health. The rearranged chain carries TRBV11-2 and TRBJ2-4; the D gene identity is not certain. At the DNA level, the sequence is TGTGCCAGCAGCTTTCTAGAAGCCAAAAACATTCAGTACTTC. Its product reads: CASSFLEAKNIQYF.